Shown below are 11 T cell receptor beta chains from a single sample sequenced in a study of siplizumab effects on memory and regulatory T cells. Sequencing used immunoSEQ multiplex PCR; TCRdb keeps in-frame clones, though not all of them. This table has fewer than 120,000 clones, more than 90% appearing once. Sequenced sample: CD4+ T cells sorted from blood. The receptors come from a human donor in good health.

This clone came up a few times. The V call is TRBV19, the J call TRBJ1-5; a possible D gene is TRBD1 (5 bases). Trimming removed 10 bases at V and 2 bases at J, with 12 bases between. Germline V gives CDR1 LNHDA, CDR2 SQIVND (reference sequence). This CDR3 contains 13 residues. CDR3 region: CATSGAGNQPQHF. CDR3 sequence (DNA): TGTGCCACCAGTGGGGCAGGCAATCAGCCCCAGCATTTT. Drawing the rest from reference TRBV19 and TRBJ1-5, the complete variable domain is DGGITQSPKYLFRKEGQNVTLSCEQNLNHDAMYWYRQDPGQGLRLIYYSQIVNDFQKGDIAEGYSVSREKKESFPLTVTSAQKNPTAFYLCATSGAGNQPQHFGDGTRLSIL.

This chain joins TRBV7-2 and TRBJ2-1; no clear D gene. This CDR3 comprises 11 residues. The germline gives CDR1 SGHTA, CDR2 FQGNSA. The V gene lost 4 bases and the J gene lost 3 bases, with 1 base spanning the gap. CDR3 amino acids: CASSYYNEQFF. CDR3 DNA sequence: TGTGCCAGCAGCTACTACAATGAGCAGTTCTTC.

The chain is built from TRBV5-4 and TRBJ1-1; the D is unclear. The CDR3 consists of 14 residues. Germline V gene lookup returns CDR1 SGHNT and CDR2 YYREEE (reference sequence). V lost 5 bases to trimming and J lost 1 base, with 12 bases between them. The CDR3, as DNA: TGTGCCAGCAGTTCGCCCACCGGGAACACTGAAGCTTTCTTT. Translated: CASSSPTGNTEAFF. Full variable domain (outside the CDR3, taken from reference TRBV5-4 and TRBJ1-1): ETGVTQSPTHLIKTRGQQVTLRCSSQSGHNTVSWYQQALGQGPQFIFQYYREEENGRGNFPPRFSGLQFPNYSSELNVNALELDDSALYLCASSSPTGNTEAFFGQGTRLTVV.

The chain combines TRBV7-8 with TRBJ1-3, with D possibly TRBD1 on 6 matching bases. Germline CDR1 reads SGHVS; CDR2 reads FQNEAQ. Trimming took 4 bases from V and 3 from J, leaving 16 bases between them. CDR3 size: 16 residues. The chain's CDR3 is CASSSAGASGGNTIYF. CDR3 in DNA: TGTGCCAGCAGCTCGGCGGGGGCCTCAGGTGGAAACACCATATATTTT.

The gene calls are TRBV5-6 and TRBJ1-2; D uncertain. V was pared by 4 bases and J by 2 bases, with 6 bases between. CDR3 length equals 12 residues. The germline V gene has CDR1 SGHDT and CDR2 YYEEEE. The CDR3 DNA is TGTGCCAGCAGCCCATCAAACTATGGCTACACCTTC. It translates to CASSPSNYGYTF.

This chain joins TRBV28 and TRBJ1-1; D not certain. The germline gives CDR1 MDHEN, CDR2 SYDVKM. V dropped 4 bases and J dropped 4 bases, with 13 bases sitting between them. The CDR3 sequence is 14 residues long. This chain's CDR3 is CASSSVGFGTEAFF. CDR3 in DNA: TGTGCCAGCAGTTCCGTGGGGTTTGGCACTGAAGCTTTCTTT.

The V gene is TRBV7-2, the J gene TRBJ1-5, with a possible D match to TRBD1 (5 bases). This CDR3 has 16 amino acids. Germline lookup yields CDR1 SGHTA and CDR2 FQGNSA. The V end was cut by 2 bases, the J end by 3 bases, with 14 bases between. The CDR3 sequence is CASSLYDARANQPQHF. DNA for the CDR3: TGTGCCAGCAGCTTATATGACGCCAGGGCCAATCAGCCCCAGCATTTT.

The V gene is TRBV6-6, the J gene TRBJ2-7; D could derive from TRBD1 or TRBD2 (6 bases each). The CDR3 extends over 13 amino acids. The V gene lost 7 bases and the J gene lost 1 base, with 11 bases spanning the gap. Looked up from germline, CDR1 is MNHNY and CDR2 is SVGAGI (reference sequence). The CDR3 protein is CASMEGGSYEQYF. CDR3 nucleotides: TGTGCCAGCATGGAGGGGGGTTCCTACGAGCAGTACTTC.

This chain links TRBV6-5 with TRBJ2-7; 7 bases agree with TRBD1. CDR1 and CDR2 from the germline V gene are MNHEY and SVGAGI. V was clipped by 7 bases and J by 8 bases; unmatched bases: 14. The CDR3 is 14 residues long. This CDR3 is CASNYSPDREQQYF. CDR3 DNA: TGTGCCAGCAACTATTCCCCAGACAGGGAGCAGCAGTACTTC.

The rearrangement links TRBV27 to TRBJ1-6; D is unclear. This CDR3 comprises 13 residues. Trimming removed 6 bases at V and 8 bases at J, with 11 bases between. The germline gives CDR1 MNHEY, CDR2 SMNVEV (reference sequence). In nucleotides, the CDR3 is TGTGCCAGCAGCTCAGAGAGTTATTCACCCCTCCACTTT. Protein sequence: CASSSESYSPLHF.

The chain has TRBV7-9 and TRBJ2-1; D is unclear. This CDR3 comprises 12 residues. CDR1 and CDR2 (germline): SEHNR, FQNEAQ (reference sequence). Deletions cut 5 bases from V and 9 bases from J, with 11 bases between. The CDR3 protein is CASSPEWGEQFF. The CDR3 coding sequence is TGTGCCAGCAGCCCCGAGTGGGGTGAGCAGTTCTTC.